One and the same sample provided the 2 T cell receptor beta chains below, sequenced in a study of human versus mouse CDR3 diversity and MHC coevolution. Produced via immunoSEQ multiplex PCR; TCRdb's table is partial and in-frame only. The sample carries tens of thousands of clones, roughly 92% recorded once. The source material was naive CD4+ T cells from blood. As for subset: CD45RO-negative CD62L-positive naive CD4 T cells. The receptors derive from a person between 25 and 70 years old in good health.

This clone came up a few times. This rearrangement joins TRBV21-1 to TRBJ1-6; the DNA was not used to check the table's D call, TRBD1. TRBV21-1 is noted as a pseudogene. CDR3 length equals 16 residues. In DNA, the CDR3 is TGTGCCAGCAGCAAACGACAGGAGACTCATAATTCACCCCTCCACTTT. As protein: CASSKRQETHNSPLHF.

The genes are TRBV2 and TRBJ1-5, with D tentatively TRBD1 (5 bases). Trimming took 8 bases from V and 0 from J, leaving 20 bases between them. The length of the CDR3 is 17 residues. The germline V gene has CDR1 SNHLY and CDR2 FYNNEI. CDR3 coding DNA: TGTGCCAGCCGGAGGGGTTCGTCCTCAACTAGCAATCAGCCCCAGCATTTT. This gives the protein CASRRGSSSTSNQPQHF. The full variable domain, with the rest looked up from reference TRBV2 and TRBJ1-5, is EPEVTQTPSHQVTQMGQEVILRCVPISNHLYFYWYRQILGQKVEFLVSFYNNEISEKSEIFDDQFSVERPDGSNFTLKIRSTKLEDSAMYFCASRRGSSSTSNQPQHFGDGTRLSIL.